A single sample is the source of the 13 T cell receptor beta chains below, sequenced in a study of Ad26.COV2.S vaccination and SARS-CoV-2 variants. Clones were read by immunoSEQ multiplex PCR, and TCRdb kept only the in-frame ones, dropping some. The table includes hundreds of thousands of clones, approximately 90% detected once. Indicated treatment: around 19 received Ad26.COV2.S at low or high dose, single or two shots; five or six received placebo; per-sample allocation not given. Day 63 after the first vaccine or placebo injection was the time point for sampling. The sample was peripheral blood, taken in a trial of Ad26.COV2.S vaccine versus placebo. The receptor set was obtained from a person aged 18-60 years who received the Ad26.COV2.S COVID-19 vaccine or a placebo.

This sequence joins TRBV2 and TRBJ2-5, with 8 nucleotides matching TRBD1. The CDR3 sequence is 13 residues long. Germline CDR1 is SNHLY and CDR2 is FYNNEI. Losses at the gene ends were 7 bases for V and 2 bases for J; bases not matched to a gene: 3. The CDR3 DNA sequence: TGTGCCAGCAATGGACAGGGTCAAGAGACCCAGTACTTC. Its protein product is CASNGQGQETQYF.

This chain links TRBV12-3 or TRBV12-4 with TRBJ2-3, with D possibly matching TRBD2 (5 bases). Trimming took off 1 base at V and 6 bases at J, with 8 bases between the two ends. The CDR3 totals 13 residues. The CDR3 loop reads CASSLEGADTQYF. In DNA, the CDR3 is TGTGCCAGCAGTTTAGAGGGAGCGGATACGCAGTATTTT.

The CDR3 DNA sequence: TGTGCCAGCAGCGTAGAGGGGTGGGACTCCTACAATGAGCAGTTCTTC. This encodes CASSVEGWDSYNEQFF. V usage is TRBV9 and J usage is TRBJ2-1; a weak D match, TRBD1 (5 bases). This CDR3 spans 16 amino acids. Germline assignment: CDR1 SGDLS and CDR2 YYNGEE. V gave up 0 bases and J gave up 0 bases, with 10 bases separating them.

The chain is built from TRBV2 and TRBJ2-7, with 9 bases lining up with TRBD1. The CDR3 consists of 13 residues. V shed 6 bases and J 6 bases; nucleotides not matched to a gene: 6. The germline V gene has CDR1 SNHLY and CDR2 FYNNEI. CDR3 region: CASSRDRVSEQYF. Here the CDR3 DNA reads TGTGCCAGCAGCAGGGACAGGGTCTCCGAGCAGTACTTC.

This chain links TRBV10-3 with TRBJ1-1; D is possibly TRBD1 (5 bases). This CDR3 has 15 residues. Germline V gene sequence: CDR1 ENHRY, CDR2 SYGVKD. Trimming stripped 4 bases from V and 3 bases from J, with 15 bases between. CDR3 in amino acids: CAISGNRGGDTEAFF. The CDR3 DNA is TGTGCCATCAGTGGTAATAGGGGAGGGGACACTGAAGCTTTCTTT.

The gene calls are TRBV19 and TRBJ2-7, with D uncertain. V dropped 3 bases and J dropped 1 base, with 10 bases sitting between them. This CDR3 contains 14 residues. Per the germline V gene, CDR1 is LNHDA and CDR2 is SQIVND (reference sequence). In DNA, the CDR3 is TGTGCCAGTAGTATGGTGGGCTTATCCTACGAGCAGTACTTC. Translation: CASSMVGLSYEQYF.

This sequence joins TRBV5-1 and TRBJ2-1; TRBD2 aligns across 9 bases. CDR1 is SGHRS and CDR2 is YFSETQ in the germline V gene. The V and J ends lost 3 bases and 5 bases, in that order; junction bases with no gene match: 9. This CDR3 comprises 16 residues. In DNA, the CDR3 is TGCGCCAGCAGCTCCGCCGCGGGAGGGACACACAATGAGCAGTTCTTC. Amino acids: CASSSAAGGTHNEQFF. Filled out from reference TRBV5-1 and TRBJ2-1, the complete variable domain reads KAGVTQTPRYLIKTRGQQVTLSCSPISGHRSVSWYQQTPGQGLQFLFEYFSETQRNKGNFPGRFSGRQFSNSRSEMNVSTLELGDSALYLCASSSAAGGTHNEQFFGPGTRLTVL.

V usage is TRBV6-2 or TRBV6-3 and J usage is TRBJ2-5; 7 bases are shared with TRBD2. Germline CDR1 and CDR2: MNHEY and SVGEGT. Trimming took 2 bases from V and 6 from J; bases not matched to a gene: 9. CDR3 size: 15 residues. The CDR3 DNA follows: TGTGCCAGCAGTTACGGGGCGACTAGCACCCAGACCCAGTACTTC. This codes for CASSYGATSTQTQYF.

The CDR3 spells CASSGTDNYGYTF. The CDR3, as DNA: TGTGCCAGCAGCGGAACAGATAACTATGGCTACACCTTC. This chain links TRBV5-6 with TRBJ1-2; D is uncertain. The CDR3 runs to 13 residues. The V gene lost 4 bases and the J gene lost 1 base, with 8 bases spanning the gap. The germline gives CDR1 SGHDT, CDR2 YYEEEE. Using reference TRBV5-6 and TRBJ1-2 for the parts outside the CDR3, the full variable domain is DAGVTQSPTHLIKTRGQQVTLRCSPKSGHDTVSWYQQALGQGPQFIFQYYEEEERQRGNFPDRFSGHQFPNYSSELNVNALLLGDSALYLCASSGTDNYGYTFGSGTRLTVV.

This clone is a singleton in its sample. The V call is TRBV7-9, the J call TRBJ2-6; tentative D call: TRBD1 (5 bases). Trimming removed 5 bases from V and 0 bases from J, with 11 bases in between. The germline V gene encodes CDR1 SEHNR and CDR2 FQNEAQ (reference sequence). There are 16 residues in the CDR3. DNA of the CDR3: TGTGCCAGCAGCGGACGACAGATCTCTGGGGCCAACGTCCTGACTTTC. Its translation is CASSGRQISGANVLTF.

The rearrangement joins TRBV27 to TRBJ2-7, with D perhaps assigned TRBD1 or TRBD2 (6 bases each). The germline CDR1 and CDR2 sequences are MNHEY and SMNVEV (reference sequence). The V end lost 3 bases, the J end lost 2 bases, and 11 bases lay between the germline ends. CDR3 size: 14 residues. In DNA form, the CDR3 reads TGTGCCAGCAGTTTGTGGGGGGACACCTACGAGCAGTACTTC. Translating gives CASSLWGDTYEQYF.

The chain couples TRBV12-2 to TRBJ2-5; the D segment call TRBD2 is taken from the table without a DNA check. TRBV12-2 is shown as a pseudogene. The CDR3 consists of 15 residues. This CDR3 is CASRLRYGRIKTQYF. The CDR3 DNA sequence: TGTGCAAGTCGCTTAAGATATGGGAGGATAAAGACCCAGTACTTC.

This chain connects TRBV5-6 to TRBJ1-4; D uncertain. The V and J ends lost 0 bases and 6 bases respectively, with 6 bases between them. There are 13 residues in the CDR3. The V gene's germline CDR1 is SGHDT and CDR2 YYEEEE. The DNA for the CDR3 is TGTGCCAGCAGCTTGGCAGGAGATGAAAAACTGTTTTTT. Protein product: CASSLAGDEKLFF.